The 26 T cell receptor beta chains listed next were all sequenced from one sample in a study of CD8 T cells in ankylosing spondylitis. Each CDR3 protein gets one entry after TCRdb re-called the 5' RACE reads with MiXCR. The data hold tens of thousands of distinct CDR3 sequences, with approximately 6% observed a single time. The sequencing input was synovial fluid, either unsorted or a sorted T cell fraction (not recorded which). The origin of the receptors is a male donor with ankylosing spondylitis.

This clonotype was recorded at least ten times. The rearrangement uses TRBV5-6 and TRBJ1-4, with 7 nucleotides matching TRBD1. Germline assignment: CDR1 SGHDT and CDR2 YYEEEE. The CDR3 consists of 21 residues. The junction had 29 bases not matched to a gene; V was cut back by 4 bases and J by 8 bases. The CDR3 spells CASSTTRWRDSFGTAGEKLFF. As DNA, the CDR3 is TGTGCCAGCAGCACCACCCGGTGGCGGGACAGCTTCGGAACAGCTGGCGAAAAACTGTTTTTT.

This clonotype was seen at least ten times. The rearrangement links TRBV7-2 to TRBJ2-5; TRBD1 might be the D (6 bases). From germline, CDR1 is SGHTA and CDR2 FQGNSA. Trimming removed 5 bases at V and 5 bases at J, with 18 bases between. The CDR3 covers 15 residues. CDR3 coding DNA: TGTGCCAGCAGCCTAGATGGGGGCATGTCGGAGACCCAGTACTTC. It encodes CASSLDGGMSETQYF.

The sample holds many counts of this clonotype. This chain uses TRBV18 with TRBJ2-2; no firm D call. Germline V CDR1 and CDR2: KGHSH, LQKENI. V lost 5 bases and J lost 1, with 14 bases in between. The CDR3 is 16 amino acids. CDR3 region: CASSSMVRGNTGELFF. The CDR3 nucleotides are TGTGCCAGCTCATCTATGGTCAGAGGGAACACCGGGGAGCTGTTTTTT. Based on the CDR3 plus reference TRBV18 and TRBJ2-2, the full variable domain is NAGVMQNPRHLVRRRGQEARLRCSPMKGHSHVYWYRQLPEEGLKFMVYLQKENIIDESGMPKERFSAEFPKEGPSILRIQQVVRGDSAAYFCASSSMVRGNTGELFFGEGSRLTVL.

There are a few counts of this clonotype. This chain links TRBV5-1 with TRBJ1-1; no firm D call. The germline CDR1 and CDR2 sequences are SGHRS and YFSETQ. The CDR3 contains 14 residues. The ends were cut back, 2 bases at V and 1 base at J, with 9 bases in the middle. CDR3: CASSFQVENTEAFF. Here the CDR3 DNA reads TGCGCCAGCAGCTTCCAGGTGGAGAACACTGAAGCTTTCTTT.

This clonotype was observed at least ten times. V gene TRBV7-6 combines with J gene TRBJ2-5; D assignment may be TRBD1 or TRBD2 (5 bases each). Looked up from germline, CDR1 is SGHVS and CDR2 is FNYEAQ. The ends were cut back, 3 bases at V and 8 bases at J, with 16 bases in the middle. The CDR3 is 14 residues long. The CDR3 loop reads CASSFETFGDTQYF. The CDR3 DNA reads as TGTGCCAGCAGCTTTGAGACCTTCGGGGACACCCAGTACTTC.

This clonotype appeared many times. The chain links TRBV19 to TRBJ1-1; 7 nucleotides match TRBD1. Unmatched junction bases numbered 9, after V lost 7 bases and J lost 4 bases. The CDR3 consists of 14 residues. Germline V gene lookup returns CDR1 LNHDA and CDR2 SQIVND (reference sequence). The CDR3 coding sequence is TGTGCCAGTACCCCCAGGGGGTGGGGCACTGAAGCTTTCTTT. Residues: CASTPRGWGTEAFF.

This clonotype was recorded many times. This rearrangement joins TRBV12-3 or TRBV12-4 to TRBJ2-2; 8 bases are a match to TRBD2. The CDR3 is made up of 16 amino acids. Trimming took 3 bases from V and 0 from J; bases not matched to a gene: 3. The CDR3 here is CASSFGSGTNTGELFF. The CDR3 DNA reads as TGTGCCAGCAGTTTCGGTAGCGGGACGAACACCGGGGAGCTGTTTTTT.

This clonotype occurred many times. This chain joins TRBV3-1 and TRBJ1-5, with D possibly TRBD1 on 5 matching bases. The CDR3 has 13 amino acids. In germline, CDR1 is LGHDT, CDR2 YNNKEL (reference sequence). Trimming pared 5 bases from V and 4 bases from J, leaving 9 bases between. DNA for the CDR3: TGTGCCAGCAGCGGGAGGGGTAATCAGCCCCAGCATTTT. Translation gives CASSGRGNQPQHF.

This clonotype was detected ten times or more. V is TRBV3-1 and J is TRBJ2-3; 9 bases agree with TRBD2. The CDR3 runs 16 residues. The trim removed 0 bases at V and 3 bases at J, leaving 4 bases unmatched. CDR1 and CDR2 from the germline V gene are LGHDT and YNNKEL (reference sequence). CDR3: CASSQDRAGGTDTQYF. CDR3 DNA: TGTGCCAGCAGCCAAGATCGAGCGGGAGGTACAGATACGCAGTATTTT.

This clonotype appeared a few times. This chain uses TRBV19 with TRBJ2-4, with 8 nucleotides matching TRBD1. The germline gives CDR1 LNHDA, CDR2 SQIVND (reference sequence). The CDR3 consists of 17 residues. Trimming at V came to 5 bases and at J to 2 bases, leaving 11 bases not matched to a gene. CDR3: CASSPHRQGITKNIQYF. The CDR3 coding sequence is TGTGCCAGTAGTCCCCACCGACAGGGGATCACCAAAAACATTCAGTACTTC.

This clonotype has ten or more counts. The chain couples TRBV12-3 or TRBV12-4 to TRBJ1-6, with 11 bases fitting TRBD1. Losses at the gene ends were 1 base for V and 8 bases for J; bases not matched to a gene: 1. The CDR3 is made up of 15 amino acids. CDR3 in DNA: TGTGCCAGCAGTTTAGAGGGACAGGGGGATTCACCCCTCCACTTT. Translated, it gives CASSLEGQGDSPLHF.

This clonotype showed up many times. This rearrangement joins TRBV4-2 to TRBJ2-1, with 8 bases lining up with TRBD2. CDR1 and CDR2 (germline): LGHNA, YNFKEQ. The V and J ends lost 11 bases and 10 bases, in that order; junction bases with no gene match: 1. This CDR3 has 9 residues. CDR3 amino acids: CAGGGEQFF. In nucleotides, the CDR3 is TGTGCCGGCGGGGGGGAGCAGTTCTTC.

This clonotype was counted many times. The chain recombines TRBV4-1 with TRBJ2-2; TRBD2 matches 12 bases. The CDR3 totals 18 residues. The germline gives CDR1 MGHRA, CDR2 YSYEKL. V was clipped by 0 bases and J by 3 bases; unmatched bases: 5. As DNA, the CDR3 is TGCGCCAGCAGCCAAGATTCTAGCGGGAGGGTGTACACCGGGGAGCTGTTTTTT. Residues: CASSQDSSGRVYTGELFF.

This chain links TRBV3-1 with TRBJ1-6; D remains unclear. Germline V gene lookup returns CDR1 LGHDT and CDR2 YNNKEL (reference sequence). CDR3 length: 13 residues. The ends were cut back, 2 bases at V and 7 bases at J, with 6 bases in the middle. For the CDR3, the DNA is TGTGCCAGCAGCCAATCAGACAATTCACCCCTCCACTTT. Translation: CASSQSDNSPLHF.

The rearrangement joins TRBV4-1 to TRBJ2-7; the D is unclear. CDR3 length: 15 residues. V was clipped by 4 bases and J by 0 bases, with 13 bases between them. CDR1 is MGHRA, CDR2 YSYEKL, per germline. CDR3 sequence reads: CASSPRPAYSYEQYF. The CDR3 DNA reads TGCGCCAGCAGCCCCCGGCCGGCCTACTCCTACGAGCAGTACTTC.

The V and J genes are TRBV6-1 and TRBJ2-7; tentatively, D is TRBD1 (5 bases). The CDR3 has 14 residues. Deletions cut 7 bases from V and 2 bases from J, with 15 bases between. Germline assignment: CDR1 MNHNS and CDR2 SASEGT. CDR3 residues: CASTRRAGPYEQYF. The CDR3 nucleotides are TGTGCCAGCACTAGACGAGCAGGGCCCTACGAGCAGTACTTC.

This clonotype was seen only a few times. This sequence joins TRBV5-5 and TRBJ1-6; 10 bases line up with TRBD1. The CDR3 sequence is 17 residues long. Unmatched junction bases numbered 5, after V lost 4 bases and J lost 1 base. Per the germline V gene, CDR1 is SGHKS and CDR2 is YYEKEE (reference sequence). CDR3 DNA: TGTGCCAGCAGCGCAGGACAGGGGGTGTCCTATAATTCACCCCTCCACTTT. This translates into CASSAGQGVSYNSPLHF.

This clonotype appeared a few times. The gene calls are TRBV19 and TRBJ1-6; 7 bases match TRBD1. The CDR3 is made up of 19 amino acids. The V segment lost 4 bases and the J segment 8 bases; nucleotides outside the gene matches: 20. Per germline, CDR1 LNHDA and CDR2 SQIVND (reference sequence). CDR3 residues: CASSTPQRTGGPGDSPLHF. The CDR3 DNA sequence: TGTGCCAGTAGTACTCCCCAGAGGACAGGTGGTCCCGGAGATTCACCCCTCCACTTT.

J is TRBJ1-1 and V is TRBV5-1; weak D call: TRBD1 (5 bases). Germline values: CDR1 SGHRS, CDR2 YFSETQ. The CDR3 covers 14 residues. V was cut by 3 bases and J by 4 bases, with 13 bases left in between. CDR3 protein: CASSYRDVGTEAFF. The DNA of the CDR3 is TGCGCCAGCAGCTACCGGGACGTCGGCACTGAAGCTTTCTTT.

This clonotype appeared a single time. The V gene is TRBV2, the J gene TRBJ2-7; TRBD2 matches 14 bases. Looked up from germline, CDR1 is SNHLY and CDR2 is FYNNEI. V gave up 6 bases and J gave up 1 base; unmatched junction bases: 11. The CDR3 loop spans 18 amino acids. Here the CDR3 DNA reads TGTGCCAGCAGCACCCCGGGACTAGCGGGAGATTCTTCCTACGAGCAGTACTTC. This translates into CASSTPGLAGDSSYEQYF.

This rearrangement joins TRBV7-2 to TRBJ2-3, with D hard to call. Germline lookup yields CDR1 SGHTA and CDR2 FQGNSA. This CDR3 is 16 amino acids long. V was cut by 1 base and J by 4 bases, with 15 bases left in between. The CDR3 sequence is CASSLGRGGEADTQYF. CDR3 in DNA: TGTGCCAGCAGCTTAGGGAGAGGTGGCGAGGCAGATACGCAGTATTTT.

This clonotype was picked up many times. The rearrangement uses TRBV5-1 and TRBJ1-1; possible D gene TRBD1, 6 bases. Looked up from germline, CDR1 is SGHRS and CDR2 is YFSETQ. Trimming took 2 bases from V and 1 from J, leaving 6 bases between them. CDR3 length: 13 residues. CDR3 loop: CASSLQGNTEAFF. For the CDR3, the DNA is TGCGCCAGCAGCTTACAGGGGAACACTGAAGCTTTCTTT.

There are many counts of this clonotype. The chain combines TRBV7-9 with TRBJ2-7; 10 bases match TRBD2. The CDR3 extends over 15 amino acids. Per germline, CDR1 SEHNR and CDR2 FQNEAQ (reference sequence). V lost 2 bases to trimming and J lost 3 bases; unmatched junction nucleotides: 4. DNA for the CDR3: TGTGCCAGCAGCTTATCACTAGCGGGATTCTACGAGCAGTACTTC. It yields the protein CASSLSLAGFYEQYF.

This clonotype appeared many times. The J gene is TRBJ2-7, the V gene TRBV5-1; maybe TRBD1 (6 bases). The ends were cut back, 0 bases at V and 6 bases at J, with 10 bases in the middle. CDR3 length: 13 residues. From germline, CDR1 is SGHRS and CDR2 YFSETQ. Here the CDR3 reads CASSLVVGGEQYF. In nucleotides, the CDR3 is TGCGCCAGCAGCTTGGTGGTAGGGGGCGAGCAGTACTTC.

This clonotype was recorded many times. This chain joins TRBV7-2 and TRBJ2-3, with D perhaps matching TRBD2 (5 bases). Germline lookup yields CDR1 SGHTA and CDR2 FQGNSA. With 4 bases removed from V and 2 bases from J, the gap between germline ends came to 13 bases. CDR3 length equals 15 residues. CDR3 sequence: CASSYKRGYTDTQYF. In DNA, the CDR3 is TGTGCCAGCAGCTACAAGAGAGGGTACACAGATACGCAGTATTTT.

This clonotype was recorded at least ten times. The CDR3: CASMGYSNQPQHF. The CDR3 nucleotides read TGTGCCAGCATGGGCTATAGCAATCAGCCCCAGCATTTT. The chain carries TRBV6-2 or TRBV6-3 and TRBJ1-5; D not resolved. Trimming removed 7 bases from V and 0 bases from J, with 7 bases in between. Germline V gives CDR1 MNHEY, CDR2 SVGEGT. The CDR3 is made up of 13 amino acids.